Following are 13 T cell receptor beta chains from one sample sequenced in a study of early T cells in non-severe SARS-CoV-2 infection. TCRdb reanalysed the 5' RACE reads using MiXCR and keeps one entry per CDR3 protein. The sample includes 75,000 or so distinct CDR3 sequences, over 9.5% of them seen just once. The sequenced sample consisted of whole blood. Receptors originate from an adult who was a healthcare worker with PCR-confirmed SARS-CoV-2 infection or an uninfected control (not recorded which).

This clonotype has at least ten counts. V and J are TRBV10-3 and TRBJ2-2; D gene uncertain. This CDR3 is built from 14 residues. Per the germline V gene, CDR1 is ENHRY and CDR2 is SYGVKD. V was trimmed by 6 bases and J by 5 bases, leaving 13 bases between them. The CDR3 region is CAIRDRTRTGELFF. CDR3 nucleotide sequence: TGTGCCATCAGGGACCGTACCCGGACCGGGGAGCTGTTTTTT.

This clonotype was seen at least ten times. The chain recombines TRBV7-9 with TRBJ2-7; either TRBD1 or TRBD2 may supply D (5 bases each). CDR3 length: 14 amino acids. Germline CDR1 SEHNR, CDR2 FQNEAQ (reference sequence). V was cut by 5 bases and J by 3 bases, with 14 bases left in between. CDR3 DNA sequence: TGTGCCAGCAGCGGAATGGGGGACGGCTACGAGCAGTACTTC. Translation: CASSGMGDGYEQYF.

This clonotype was picked up many times. The rearrangement links TRBV29-1 to TRBJ1-1, with D uncertain. The CDR3 loop spans 10 amino acids. Trimming left V 4 bases short and J 7 bases short, with 7 bases between. Looked up from germline, CDR1 is SQVTM and CDR2 is ANQGSEA. CDR3 amino acids: CSVAQLEAFF. CDR3 in DNA: TGCAGCGTTGCACAGCTTGAAGCTTTCTTT.

This clonotype was recorded a few times. The chain is built from TRBV6-8 and TRBJ1-6, with a possible D match to TRBD1 (6 bases). The CDR3 extends over 15 amino acids. The V gene's germline CDR1 is MNHGY and CDR2 SAAAGT. V was clipped by 6 bases and J by 5 bases, with 14 bases between them. CDR3: CASRSPRTDNSPLHF. CDR3 in DNA: TGTGCCAGCAGGTCTCCTCGGACAGATAATTCACCCCTCCACTTT.

The chain joins TRBV4-2 to TRBJ2-5, with D possibly being TRBD1 (5 bases). Germline CDR1 LGHNA, CDR2 YNFKEQ. The CDR3 has 15 residues. The ends were cut back, 4 bases at V and 2 bases at J, with 14 bases in the middle. CDR3 bases: TGTGCCAGCAGCCCCAATCACCAGGGTCAAGAGACCCAGTACTTC. Protein sequence: CASSPNHQGQETQYF.

This clonotype was counted at least ten times. V and J are TRBV12-3 or TRBV12-4 and TRBJ1-5; no reliable D call. V was pared by 3 bases and J by 3 bases, with 9 bases between. There are 14 residues in the CDR3. CDR3 coding DNA: TGTGCCAGCAGTTTTATTGAGTTCAATCAGCCCCAGCATTTT. It specifies CASSFIEFNQPQHF.

This clonotype was detected only a few times. The gene calls are TRBV29-1 and TRBJ2-5; tentatively, D is TRBD1 or TRBD2 (5 bases each). Deletions cut 5 bases from V and 1 base from J, with 14 bases between. The CDR3 loop spans 14 amino acids. The germline CDR1 and CDR2 sequences are SQVTM and ANQGSEA. The CDR3 sequence: CSVHRDGFQETQYF. The CDR3 DNA reads as TGCAGCGTTCACCGGGACGGATTCCAAGAGACCCAGTACTTC.

This chain joins TRBV9 and TRBJ2-3; 8 bases agree with TRBD2. Germline V gene lookup returns CDR1 SGDLS and CDR2 YYNGEE. This CDR3 has 15 amino acids. J was trimmed by 5 bases and V by 0 bases; bases with no gene match: 5. The CDR3, as DNA: TGTGCCAGCAGCGTAGCAGCGGGAGAGGTAGATACGCAGTATTTT. As protein: CASSVAAGEVDTQYF.

In its sample, this clonotype was seen a few times. Here the CDR3 DNA reads TGTGCCAGCAGCCAAGCTTCCTACGAGCAGTACTTC. Translation gives CASSQASYEQYF. The chain recombines TRBV3-1 with TRBJ2-7, with D hard to call. This CDR3 is 12 amino acids long. Deletions cut 1 base from V and 1 base from J, with 2 bases between. Germline values: CDR1 LGHDT, CDR2 YNNKEL (reference sequence).

This sequence joins TRBV29-1 and TRBJ2-7, with a possible D match to TRBD2 (6 bases). The length of the CDR3 is 14 residues. Germline V lookup: CDR1 SQVTM, CDR2 ANQGSEA. The V end lost 0 bases, the J end lost 4 bases, and 13 bases lay between the germline ends. In nucleotides, the CDR3 is TGCAGCGTTGAAGAGAAAGGGACTGCATACGAGCAGTACTTC. It codes for CSVEEKGTAYEQYF.

This clonotype was seen at least ten times. The gene calls are TRBV6-5 and TRBJ2-7; D is perhaps TRBD2 (5 bases). Looked up from germline, CDR1 is MNHEY and CDR2 is SVGAGI. The CDR3 is made up of 13 amino acids. Trimming took 0 bases from V and 6 from J, leaving 9 bases between them. The chain's CDR3 is CASSYSTGGEQYF. The CDR3 DNA follows: TGTGCCAGCAGTTACTCGACCGGAGGCGAGCAGTACTTC.

This chain joins TRBV29-1 and TRBJ2-1; D remains ambiguous. Trimming pared 4 bases from V and 0 bases from J, leaving 7 bases between. The CDR3 totals 13 residues. Germline lookup yields CDR1 SQVTM and CDR2 ANQGSEA. This CDR3 is CSVVADSYNEQFF. CDR3 nucleotides: TGCAGCGTTGTCGCGGACTCCTACAATGAGCAGTTCTTC.

The table lists this clonotype with many counts. The V and J genes are TRBV6-2 or TRBV6-3 and TRBJ1-1, with D unresolved. The CDR3 is 12 residues long. Trimming stripped 6 bases from V and 5 bases from J, with 10 bases between. Germline assignment: CDR1 MNHEY and CDR2 SVGEGT. The DNA for the CDR3 is TGTGCCAGCAGCTACGGAGGAACTGAAGCTTTCTTT. As protein: CASSYGGTEAFF.